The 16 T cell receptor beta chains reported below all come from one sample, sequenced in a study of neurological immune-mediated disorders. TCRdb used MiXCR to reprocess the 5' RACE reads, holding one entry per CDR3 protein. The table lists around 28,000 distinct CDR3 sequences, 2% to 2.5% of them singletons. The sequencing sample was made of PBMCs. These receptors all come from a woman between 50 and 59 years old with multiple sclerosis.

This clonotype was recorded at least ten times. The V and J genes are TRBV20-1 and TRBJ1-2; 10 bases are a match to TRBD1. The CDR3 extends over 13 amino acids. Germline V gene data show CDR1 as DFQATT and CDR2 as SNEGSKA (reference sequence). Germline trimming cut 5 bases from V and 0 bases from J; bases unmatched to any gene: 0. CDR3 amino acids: CSAGTGANYGYTF. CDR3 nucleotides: TGCAGTGCTGGGACAGGGGCTAACTATGGCTACACCTTC.

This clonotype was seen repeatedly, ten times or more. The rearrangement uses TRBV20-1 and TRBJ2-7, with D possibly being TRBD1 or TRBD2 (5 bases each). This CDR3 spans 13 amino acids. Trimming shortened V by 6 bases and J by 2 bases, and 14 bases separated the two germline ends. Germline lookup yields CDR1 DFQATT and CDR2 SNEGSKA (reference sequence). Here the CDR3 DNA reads TGCAGTGCCGGGACCCCGGGCACCTACGAGCAGTACTTC. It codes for CSAGTPGTYEQYF.

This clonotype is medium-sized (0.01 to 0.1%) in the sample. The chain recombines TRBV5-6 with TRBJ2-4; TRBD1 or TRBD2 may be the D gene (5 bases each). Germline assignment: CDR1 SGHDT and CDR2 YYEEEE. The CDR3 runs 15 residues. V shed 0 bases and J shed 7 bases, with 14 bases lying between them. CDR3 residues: CASSLDRGRFNIQYF. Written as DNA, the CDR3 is TGTGCCAGCAGCTTGGATCGGGGCAGATTCAACATTCAGTACTTC. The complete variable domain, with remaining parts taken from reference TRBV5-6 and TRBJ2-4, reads DAGVTQSPTHLIKTRGQQVTLRCSPKSGHDTVSWYQQALGQGPQFIFQYYEEEERQRGNFPDRFSGHQFPNYSSELNVNALLLGDSALYLCASSLDRGRFNIQYFGAGTRLSVL.

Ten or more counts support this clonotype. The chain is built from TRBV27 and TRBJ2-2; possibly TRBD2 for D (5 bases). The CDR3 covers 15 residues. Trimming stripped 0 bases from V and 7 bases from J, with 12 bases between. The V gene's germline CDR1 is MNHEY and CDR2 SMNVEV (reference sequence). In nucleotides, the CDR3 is TGTGCCAGCAGTTTATCGGATGTGGGAGTCGGGGAGCTGTTTTTT. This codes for CASSLSDVGVGELFF.

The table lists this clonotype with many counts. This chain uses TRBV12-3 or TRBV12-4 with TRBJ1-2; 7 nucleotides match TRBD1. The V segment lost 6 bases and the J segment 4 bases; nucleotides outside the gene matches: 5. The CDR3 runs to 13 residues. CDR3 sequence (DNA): TGTGCCAGCAGGTCCGGGACAGCCTATGGCTACACCTTC. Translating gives CASRSGTAYGYTF.

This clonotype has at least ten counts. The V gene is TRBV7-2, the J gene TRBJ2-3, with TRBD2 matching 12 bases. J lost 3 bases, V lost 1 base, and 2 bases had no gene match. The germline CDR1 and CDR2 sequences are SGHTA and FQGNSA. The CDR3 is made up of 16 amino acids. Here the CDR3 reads CASSLVGTSGTDTQYF. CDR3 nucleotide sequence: TGTGCCAGCAGCTTAGTCGGGACTAGCGGGACAGATACGCAGTATTTT. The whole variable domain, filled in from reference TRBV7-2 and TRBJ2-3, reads GAGVSQSPSNKVTEKGKDVELRCDPISGHTALYWYRQSLGQGLEFLIYFQGNSAPDKSGLPSDRFSAERTGGSVSTLTIQRTQQEDSAVYLCASSLVGTSGTDTQYFGPGTRLTVL.

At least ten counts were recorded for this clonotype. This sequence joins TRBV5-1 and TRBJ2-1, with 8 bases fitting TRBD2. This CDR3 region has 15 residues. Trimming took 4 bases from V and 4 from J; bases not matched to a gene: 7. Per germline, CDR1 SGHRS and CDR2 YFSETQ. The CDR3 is CASSGGTRAYNEQFF. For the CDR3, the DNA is TGCGCCAGCAGCGGGGGGACTAGAGCTTACAATGAGCAGTTCTTC.

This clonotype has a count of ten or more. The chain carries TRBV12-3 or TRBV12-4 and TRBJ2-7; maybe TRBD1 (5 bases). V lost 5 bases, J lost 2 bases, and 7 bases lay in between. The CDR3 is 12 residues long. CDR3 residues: CASSRTPYEQYF. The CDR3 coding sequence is TGTGCCAGCAGTCGGACACCCTACGAGCAGTACTTC.

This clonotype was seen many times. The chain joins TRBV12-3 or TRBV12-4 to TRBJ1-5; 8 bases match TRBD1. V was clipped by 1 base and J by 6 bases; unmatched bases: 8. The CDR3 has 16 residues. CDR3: CASSLGRQGIGQPQHF. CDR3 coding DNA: TGTGCCAGCAGTTTAGGCCGACAGGGGATCGGTCAGCCCCAGCATTTT.

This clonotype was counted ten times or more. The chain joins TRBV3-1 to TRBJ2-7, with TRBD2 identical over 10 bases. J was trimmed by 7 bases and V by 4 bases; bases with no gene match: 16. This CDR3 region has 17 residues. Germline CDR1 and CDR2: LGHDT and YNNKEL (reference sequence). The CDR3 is CASSPQGGLAGVGEQYF. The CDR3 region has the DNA TGTGCCAGCAGCCCGCAGGGGGGGCTAGCGGGAGTCGGTGAGCAGTACTTC.

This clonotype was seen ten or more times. CDR3 sequence reads: CASSVRSGRASFF. CDR3 DNA sequence: TGTGCCAGCAGTGTCCGGAGCGGGAGGGCCTCGTTCTTC. V usage is TRBV7-2 and J usage is TRBJ2-1, with TRBD2 matching over 10 bases. The trim removed 6 bases at V and 15 bases at J, leaving 11 bases unmatched. The germline V gene encodes CDR1 SGHTA and CDR2 FQGNSA. This CDR3 is 13 amino acids long.

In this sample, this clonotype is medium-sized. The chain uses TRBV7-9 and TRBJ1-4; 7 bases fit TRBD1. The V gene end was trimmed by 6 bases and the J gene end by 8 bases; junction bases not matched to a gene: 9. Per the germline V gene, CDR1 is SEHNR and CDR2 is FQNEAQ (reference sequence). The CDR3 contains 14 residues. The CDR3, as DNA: TGTGCCAGCAGATCCGACAGGGAGGGAGAAAAACTGTTTTTT. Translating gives CASRSDREGEKLFF.

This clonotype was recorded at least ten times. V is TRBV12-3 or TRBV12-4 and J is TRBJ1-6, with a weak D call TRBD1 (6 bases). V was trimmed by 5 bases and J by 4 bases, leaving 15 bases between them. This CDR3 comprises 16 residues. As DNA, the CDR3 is TGTGCCAGCAGTCCGGACGGACAGAGATATAATTCACCCCTCCACTTT. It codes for CASSPDGQRYNSPLHF.

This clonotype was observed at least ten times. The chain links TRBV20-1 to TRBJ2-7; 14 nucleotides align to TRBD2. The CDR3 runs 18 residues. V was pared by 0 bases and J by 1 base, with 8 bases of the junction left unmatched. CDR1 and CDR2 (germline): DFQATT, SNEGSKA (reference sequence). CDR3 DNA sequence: TGCAGTGCTAGAGACTCGGGACTAGCGGGAGTGAGTTCCTACGAGCAGTACTTC. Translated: CSARDSGLAGVSSYEQYF.

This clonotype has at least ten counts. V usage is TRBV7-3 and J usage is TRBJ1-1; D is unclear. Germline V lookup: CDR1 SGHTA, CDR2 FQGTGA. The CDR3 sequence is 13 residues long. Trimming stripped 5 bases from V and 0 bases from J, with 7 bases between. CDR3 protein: CASSLEMNTEAFF. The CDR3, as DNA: TGTGCCAGCAGCCTTGAGATGAACACTGAAGCTTTCTTT.

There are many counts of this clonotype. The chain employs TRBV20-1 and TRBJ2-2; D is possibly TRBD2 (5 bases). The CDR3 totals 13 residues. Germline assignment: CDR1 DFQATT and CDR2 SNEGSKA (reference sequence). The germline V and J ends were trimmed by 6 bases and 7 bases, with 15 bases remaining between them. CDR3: CSASADLSGELFF. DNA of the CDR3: TGCAGTGCCTCAGCGGACCTAAGCGGGGAGCTGTTTTTT.